A selection of T cell receptor beta chains follows, all from one sample in a study of human T cells and chemical hapten exposure. A single record per CDR3 protein comes from TCRdb applying MiXCR to the RACE reads. This repertoire shows tens of thousands of distinct CDR3 sequences, more than 10% found once; its top ten account for roughly 3.7%. The sequencing here drew on whole blood, taken in connection with sensitization to the hapten diphenylcyclopropenone (DPC). The receptors derive from a woman in her forties or fifties with alopecia areata. Some clones in this sample may be carry-over from other donors' samples. CDR3s include the opening cysteine and the closing phenylalanine or tryptophan. The order of the fields is D gene, clone size, J gene, V gene, CDR3 DNA, CDR3 protein. The D gene is left open where the match is weak. Only part of the rows carry a size: once, few, many, or a class if the clone is expanded.

>TRBD2|many|TRBJ2-7|TRBV12-3/TRBV12-4
TGTGCCAGCAGTTTCAAGAGCGGGAGGGCCGGGGAGCAGTACTTC
CASSFKSGRAGEQYF
>TRBD2|many|TRBJ2-5|TRBV7-6
TGTGCCAGCAGCTTAGGGGCGGGAGGGAAGGAGACCCAGTACTTC
CASSLGAGGKETQYF
>NA|many|TRBJ1-5|TRBV20-1
TGCAGTGCTGGGGCAGGTGGAGGGCAGCCCCAGCATTTT
CSAGAGGGQPQHF
>NA|few|TRBJ2-5|TRBV7-9
TGTGCCAGCAGCGCGGAGCGAGAGACCCAGTACTTC
CASSAERETQYF
>NA|many|TRBJ2-7|TRBV28
TGTGCCAGCAGTTTCGCCGGTACCTACGAGCAGTACTTC
CASSFAGTYEQYF
>NA|NA|TRBJ1-5|TRBV29-1
TGCAGCTTTGTAGGTGGGGCGGGTCAGCCCCAGCATTTT
CSFVGGAGQPQHF
>NA|few|TRBJ1-3|TRBV3-1
TGTGCCAGCAGCCTAAGAGACGGAAACACCATATATTTT
CASSLRDGNTIYF
>NA|NA|TRBJ2-7|TRBV4-1
TGCGCCAGCAGCCAAGAAGTAGCGGTAAGCTCCTACGAGCAGTACTTC
CASSQEVAVSSYEQYF
>TRBD2|few|TRBJ2-1|TRBV6-6
TGTGCCAGCAGCTACGCACTAGCGGGAGGGAACAATGAGCAGTTCTTC
CASSYALAGGNNEQFF
>TRBD1|many|TRBJ1-1|TRBV30
TGTGCCTGGAGGGGACAGGGTCAGAACACTGAAGCTTTCTTT
CAWRGQGQNTEAFF
>TRBD1|NA|TRBJ2-7|TRBV4-1
TGCGCCAGCAGCCATTTTCCGGGACAGGACTCCTACGAGCAGTACTTC
CASSHFPGQDSYEQYF
>TRBD1|many|TRBJ1-2|TRBV3-1
TGTGCCAGCAGCCCGGGACAGTACGGCTATGGCTACACCTTC
CASSPGQYGYGYTF
>TRBD1|NA|TRBJ2-1|TRBV11-2
TGTGCCAGCAGCCGAGCCAGGACAGGGACCTCAGGTGAGCAGTTCTTC
CASSRARTGTSGEQFF
>NA|many|TRBJ2-7|TRBV7-8
TGTGCCAGCAGCTTAGCCTCGCCCCCTTTCGGCGAGCAGTACTTC
CASSLASPPFGEQYF
>NA|many|TRBJ2-2|TRBV7-2
TGTGCCAGCAGCTTACTATCGTGGGGCACCGGGGAGCTGTTTTTT
CASSLLSWGTGELFF
>TRBD1|few|TRBJ1-2|TRBV7-8
TGTGCCAGCAGCCCCAAGACAGGGCCCCTTACCCTATATGGCTACACCTTC
CASSPKTGPLTLYGYTF
>NA|many|TRBJ1-5|TRBV7-2
TGTGCCAGCAGCTTACGTGGGGCCGTTAATCAGCCCCAGCATTTT
CASSLRGAVNQPQHF
>NA|few|TRBJ1-2|TRBV12-3/TRBV12-4
TGTGCCAGCAGTTGGAACTATGGCTACACCTTC
CASSWNYGYTF
>TRBD2|NA|TRBJ2-7|TRBV6-2/TRBV6-3
TGTGCCAGCAGTTACACCAGACTAGCTTCCTACGAGCAGTACTTC
CASSYTRLASYEQYF
>NA|many|TRBJ2-1|TRBV11-2
TGTGCCAGCAGCGTGGGGGCGGGACAGTACTACAATGAGCAGTTCTTC
CASSVGAGQYYNEQFF
>TRBD1|few|TRBJ2-3|TRBV5-4
TGTGCCAGCAGCCCCTCCGGGACAGGGTCAGATACGCAGTATTTT
CASSPSGTGSDTQYF
>TRBD1|many|TRBJ1-2|TRBV10-1
TGCGCCAGCAGTGAGGGACAGGACTTCTATGGCTACACCTTC
CASSEGQDFYGYTF
>NA|many|TRBJ2-3|TRBV7-8
TGTGCCAGCAGCTTGGGGGGAATTACCGGCACAGATACGCAGTATTTT
CASSLGGITGTDTQYF
>TRBD1|many|TRBJ1-5|TRBV18
TGTGCCAGCTCACTGACAGGGGCCAATCAGCCCCAGCATTTT
CASSLTGANQPQHF
>TRBD1|NA|TRBJ2-1|TRBV18
TGTGCCAGCTCACCAGGGACAGGGCGTCCGGGTGAGCAGTTCTTC
CASSPGTGRPGEQFF
>TRBD1|many|TRBJ1-6|TRBV18
TGTGCCAGCTCACCGGACAGGGGGAAAAATTCACCCCTCCACTTT
CASSPDRGKNSPLHF
>TRBD2|NA|TRBJ2-1|TRBV30
TGTGCCTGGGAGTCCTTTAGCGGGAGGGCCATCAACAATGAGCAGTTCTTC
CAWESFSGRAINNEQFF
>NA|NA|TRBJ2-2|TRBV29-1
TGCAGCGGCTCCCGCGGGGAGGCGCTGTTTTTT
CSGSRGEALFF
>NA|few|TRBJ2-1|TRBV29-1
TGCAGCGTTGCGGGGAATGAGCAGTTCTTC
CSVAGNEQFF
>TRBD1|many|TRBJ1-2|TRBV7-9
TGTGCCAGCAGCTTAGTGCAGGGGGCCGGCTATGGCTACACCTTC
CASSLVQGAGYGYTF
>TRBD2|few|TRBJ2-3|TRBV7-2
TGTGCCAGCAGCTTAGGGGTGGGACTAGCAGATACGCAGTATTTT
CASSLGVGLADTQYF
>NA|few|TRBJ1-2|TRBV7-9
TGTGCCAGCAGCACAGGCCGCGATGGCTACACCTTC
CASSTGRDGYTF
>NA|NA|TRBJ1-1|TRBV28
TGTGCCAGCAGCTTTGCAGGGAGTACTGAAGCTTTCTTT
CASSFAGSTEAFF
>NA|few|TRBJ1-1|TRBV7-3
TGTGCCAGCAGCTTAGGGGCAGGACAATCGGTATTCTTT
CASSLGAGQSVFF
>NA|NA|TRBJ2-5|TRBV20-1
TGCAGTGCTAGTCTACCTGGTCGGGGAACCCAGTACTTC
CSASLPGRGTQYF
>NA|many|TRBJ1-5|TRBV20-1
TGCAGTGCTAGAAACCGGGGCAAAGAGGGTCAGCCCCAGCATTTT
CSARNRGKEGQPQHF
>TRBD1|NA|TRBJ2-5|TRBV4-3
TGCGCCAGCAGCCAGACAGGGGCGACCCAGTACTTC
CASSQTGATQYF
>NA|many|TRBJ1-5|TRBV10-1
TGCGCCAGCAGTGCGGGCAATCAGCCCCAGCATTTT
CASSAGNQPQHF
>NA|few|TRBJ1-6|TRBV20-1
TGCAGTGCTAGCGGGCAGTTGTACCTCCACTTT
CSASGQLYLHF
>TRBD2|many|TRBJ2-7|TRBV7-3
TGTGCCAGCAGCCCGGGGACTAGCGGGATCTACGAGCAGTACTTC
CASSPGTSGIYEQYF
>TRBD2|many|TRBJ2-7|TRBV6-4
TGTGCCAGCAGTGGAGTAGCGGGAGGTGCCCCCTACGAGCAGTACTTC
CASSGVAGGAPYEQYF
>NA|few|TRBJ2-3|TRBV11-3
TGTGCCAGCAGCTTACGCGATTTGGCAGATACGCAGTATTTT
CASSLRDLADTQYF
>NA|NA|TRBJ1-5|TRBV11-2
TGTGCCAGCAGCTCGGACGGGTATAGCAATCAGCCCCAGCATTTT
CASSSDGYSNQPQHF
>NA|many|TRBJ2-7|TRBV7-2
TGTGCCAGCAGCTTTCGGCTAGCCTACGAGCAGTACTTC
CASSFRLAYEQYF
>NA|many|TRBJ2-5|TRBV7-2
TGTGCCAGCACCCACCCAGGGACGCAGACCCAGTACTTC
CASTHPGTQTQYF
>TRBD2|many|TRBJ2-1|TRBV5-1
TGCGCCAGCAGCTTCTCGGGAGGGCGGAACAATGAGCAGTTCTTC
CASSFSGGRNNEQFF
>NA|few|TRBJ2-7|TRBV9
TGTGCCAGCAGCCGTAAAGGGGCGGGCGGGGAGCAGTACTTC
CASSRKGAGGEQYF
>NA|NA|TRBJ1-2|TRBV4-2
TGTGCCAGCAGCCAAGCAACAGGGACTAACTATGGCTACACCTTC
CASSQATGTNYGYTF
>TRBD2|NA|TRBJ2-1|TRBV27
TGTGCCAGCAGGATAGCGGGAGGGGGCTACAATGAGCAGTTCTTC
CASRIAGGGYNEQFF
>NA|few|TRBJ2-3|TRBV12-3/TRBV12-4
TGTGCCAGCAGTCGGACTGGAGCCGGCGATACGCAGTATTTT
CASSRTGAGDTQYF
>NA|many|TRBJ2-5|TRBV12-3/TRBV12-4
TGTGCCAGCAGTTTAGAGCGGCAGGAGACCCAGTACTTC
CASSLERQETQYF
>NA|few|TRBJ2-7|TRBV29-1
TGCAGCGCAACCGACTGGTCCTACGAGCAGTACTTC
CSATDWSYEQYF
>NA|NA|TRBJ1-4|TRBV19
TGTGCCAGTTCCGACCTGTCTACTAATGAAAAACTGTTTTTT
CASSDLSTNEKLFF